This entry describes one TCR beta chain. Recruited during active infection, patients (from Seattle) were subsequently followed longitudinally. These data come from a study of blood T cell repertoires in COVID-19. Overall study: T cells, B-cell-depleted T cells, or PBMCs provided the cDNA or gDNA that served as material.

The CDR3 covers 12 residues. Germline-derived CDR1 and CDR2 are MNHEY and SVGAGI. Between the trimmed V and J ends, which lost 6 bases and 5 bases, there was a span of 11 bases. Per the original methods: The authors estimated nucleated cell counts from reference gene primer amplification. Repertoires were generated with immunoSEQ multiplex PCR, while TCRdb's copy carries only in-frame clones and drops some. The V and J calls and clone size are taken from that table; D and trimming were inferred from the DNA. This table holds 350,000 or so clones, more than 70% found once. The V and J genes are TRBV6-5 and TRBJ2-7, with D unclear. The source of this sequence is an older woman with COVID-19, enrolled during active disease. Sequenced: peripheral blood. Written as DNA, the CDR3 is TGTGCCAGCAGGGATCAGCAGGACGAGCAGTACTTC. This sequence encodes CASRDQQDEQYF.